The entry below gives a single T cell receptor beta chain sequence along with its context. What it binds is not known. Repertoires were generated with immunoSEQ multiplex PCR, while TCRdb's copy carries only in-frame clones and drops some. The profile shows 90,000 to 100,000 clones, roughly 74% of them singletons. These data come from a study of radiotherapy plus CTLA-4 blockade in lung cancer. Study-wide findings and caveats: After radiotherapy and ipilimumab, tumor-derived clones expanded in peripheral blood.

The TCR sequence derives from a human donor with non-small cell lung cancer who had a partial response to radiotherapy plus ipilimumab. Some clones in this sample may be carry-over from other donors' samples. The sequences come from peripheral blood, collected from a patient treated with radiotherapy plus ipilimumab.

The CDR3 DNA reads TGTGCCAGCAGCGCTCGTCAGGATCAGCCCCAGCATTTT. Translated, it gives CASSARQDQPQHF. The chain combines TRBV6-1 with TRBJ1-5; no firm D call. Germline lookup yields CDR1 MNHNS and CDR2 SASEGT. The V and J ends lost 6 bases and 5 bases respectively, with 11 bases between them. This CDR3 is built from 13 residues.